Shown below are 32 T cell receptor beta chains from a single sample sequenced in a study of cytomegalovirus exposure and HLA in healthy donors. Some clones are missing from TCRdb's copy, which holds only in-frame ones; the method was immunoSEQ multiplex PCR. The table records about 120,000 clones, roughly 87% of them present only once. Material: PBMCs. These receptors were taken from a woman aged 18-29 years in good health and CMV-seronegative.

This clone was seen a single time. This chain connects TRBV25-1 to TRBJ2-1; the match to TRBD2 covers 9 bases. Germline V gives CDR1 MGHDK, CDR2 SYGVNS. The length of the CDR3 is 13 residues. Trimming removed 7 bases from V and 8 bases from J; junction bases left unmatched: 6. In DNA, the CDR3 is TGTGCCAGCACTCAGCGGGAGGACTATGAGCAGTTCTTC. Residues: CASTQREDYEQFF.

V usage is TRBV30 and J usage is TRBJ1-5; D ambiguous. Looked up from germline, CDR1 is GTSNPN and CDR2 is SVGIG (reference sequence). Trimming stripped 1 base from V and 2 bases from J, with 9 bases between. The CDR3 spans 14 residues. The CDR3 here is CAWSDPTGNQPQHF. CDR3 in DNA: TGTGCCTGGAGTGATCCTACGGGCAATCAGCCCCAGCATTTT.

V and J are TRBV4-3 and TRBJ1-2; TRBD1 might be the D (6 bases). The germline CDR1 and CDR2 sequences are LGHNA and YSLEER. The CDR3 loop spans 13 amino acids. V lost 4 bases and J 6 bases, leaving 12 bases between the germline ends. The CDR3 DNA is TGCGCCAGCAGCCGAGGAGGGGGGGATGGCTACACCTTC. Protein product: CASSRGGGDGYTF.

The chain couples TRBV6-1 to TRBJ2-2; the D is unclear. Trimming left V 4 bases short and J 3 bases short, with 9 bases between. CDR3 length: 14 amino acids. The germline CDR1 and CDR2 sequences are MNHNS and SASEGT. CDR3 sequence reads: CASSGLPYTGELFF. CDR3 DNA sequence: TGTGCCAGCAGTGGACTTCCTTACACCGGGGAGCTGTTTTTT.

The rearrangement uses TRBV2 and TRBJ2-1; 12 bases map to TRBD2. CDR3 length: 13 residues. Germline CDR1 SNHLY, CDR2 FYNNEI. J gave up 8 bases and V 11 bases, and 7 bases lay outside the gene matches. The CDR3 sequence is CAVRTSGVYEQFF. In DNA, the CDR3 is TGTGCCGTTAGGACTAGCGGGGTGTATGAGCAGTTCTTC.

This chain joins TRBV9 and TRBJ2-6, with 11 nucleotides matching TRBD1. The CDR3 has 18 residues. Trimming took 3 bases from V and 3 from J; bases not matched to a gene: 8. Per the germline V gene, CDR1 is SGDLS and CDR2 is YYNGEE. CDR3 nucleotide sequence: TGTGCCAGCAGCGCAGGGACAGGGGGATTTTTTGGGGCCAACGTCCTGACTTTC. Translation gives CASSAGTGGFFGANVLTF.

The CDR3 is CASSPSGTGEYGYTF. DNA for the CDR3: TGTGCCAGCTCACCATCCGGGACAGGCGAATATGGCTACACCTTC. The V gene is TRBV18, the J gene TRBJ1-2; TRBD1 aligns across 8 bases. CDR3 length: 15 amino acids. CDR1 is KGHSH, CDR2 LQKENI, per germline. The J segment lost 5 bases and the V segment lost 2 bases, leaving 7 bases of the junction unmatched. Full variable domain (remainder filled in from reference TRBV18 and TRBJ1-2): NAGVMQNPRHLVRRRGQEARLRCSPMKGHSHVYWYRQLPEEGLKFMVYLQKENIIDESGMPKERFSAEFPKEGPSILRIQQVVRGDSAAYFCASSPSGTGEYGYTFGSGTRLTVV.

This chain uses TRBV6-5 with TRBJ1-5, with 7 bases lining up with TRBD1. The CDR3 consists of 14 residues. Germline assignment: CDR1 MNHEY and CDR2 SVGAGI. V gave up 4 bases and J gave up 4 bases; unmatched junction bases: 4. The CDR3 spells CASSSGQRNQPQHF. The CDR3 bases are TGTGCCAGCAGTTCGGGACAGCGAAATCAGCCCCAGCATTTT.

The CDR3 region is CASSASGTGETEAFF. Written as DNA, the CDR3 is TGTGCCAGCAGTGCTTCCGGGACAGGGGAAACTGAAGCTTTCTTT. V gene TRBV27 combines with J gene TRBJ1-1; 10 bases are shared with TRBD1. The CDR3 has 15 residues. Germline CDR1 and CDR2: MNHEY and SMNVEV (reference sequence). With 5 bases clipped from V and 5 bases from J, the junction kept 8 bases outside the gene matches.

This clone was recorded once. The chain links TRBV7-9 to TRBJ1-3; D is possibly TRBD1 (6 bases). V was shortened by 4 bases and J by 3 bases, with 16 bases between the two germline ends. CDR3 length equals 16 residues. CDR1 and CDR2 (germline): SEHNR, FQNEAQ (reference sequence). The CDR3 nucleotides read TGTGCCAGCAGCTCCCAGGGGACCTTCGTTGGAAACACCATATATTTT. Translated: CASSSQGTFVGNTIYF. The entire variable domain, with the rest obtained from reference TRBV7-9 and TRBJ1-3, is as follows: DTGVSQNPRHKITKRGQNVTFRCDPISEHNRLYWYRQTLGQGPEFLTYFQNEAQLEKSRLLSDRFSAERPKGSFSTLEIQRTEQGDSAMYLCASSSQGTFVGNTIYFGEGSWLTVV.

V gene TRBV5-6 combines with J gene TRBJ1-4; the D gene is possibly TRBD1 (6 bases). This CDR3 has 15 amino acids. Trimming removed 4 bases from V and 4 bases from J, with 14 bases in between. Germline V gives CDR1 SGHDT, CDR2 YYEEEE. The DNA for the CDR3 is TGTGCCAGCAGCACCAACAGGGACGATAATGAAAAACTGTTTTTT. It yields the protein CASSTNRDDNEKLFF.

The chain is built from TRBV5-1 and TRBJ2-5, with D unresolved. The germline V gene encodes CDR1 SGHRS and CDR2 YFSETQ. CDR3 size: 11 residues. Deletions cut 3 bases from V and 2 bases from J, with 2 bases between. The CDR3 sequence is CASSSQETQYF. The CDR3 DNA follows: TGCGCCAGCAGCTCTCAAGAGACCCAGTACTTC. The variable domain in full, with the rest retrieved from reference TRBV5-1 and TRBJ2-5, is KAGVTQTPRYLIKTRGQQVTLSCSPISGHRSVSWYQQTPGQGLQFLFEYFSETQRNKGNFPGRFSGRQFSNSRSEMNVSTLELGDSALYLCASSSQETQYFGPGTRLLVL.

The chain has TRBV14 and TRBJ2-3; unclear D gene. Germline V lookup: CDR1 SGHDN, CDR2 FVKESK. V was shortened by 5 bases and J by 1 base, with 10 bases between the two germline ends. The CDR3 contains 14 residues. CDR3 in amino acids: CASSSRLGTDTQYF. The CDR3, as DNA: TGTGCCAGCAGCTCCCGACTGGGCACAGATACGCAGTATTTT.

The chain is built from TRBV5-6 and TRBJ2-2; no definite D call. Trimming stripped 3 bases from V and 7 bases from J, with 4 bases between. From germline, CDR1 is SGHDT and CDR2 YYEEEE. The CDR3 length is 11 residues. The CDR3 DNA sequence: TGTGCCAGCAGCTGGCACGGGGAGCTGTTTTTT. Its translation is CASSWHGELFF.

This rearrangement joins TRBV18 to TRBJ2-2; tentative D call: TRBD1 (5 bases). V shed 2 bases and J shed 4 bases, with 14 bases lying between them. The CDR3 spans 16 residues. CDR1 and CDR2 (germline): KGHSH, LQKENI. DNA of the CDR3: TGTGCCAGCTCACCAGTTGAGCGACAGCTCACCGGGGAGCTGTTTTTT. This sequence encodes CASSPVERQLTGELFF.

V and J are TRBV28 and TRBJ2-3, with TRBD1 matching 11 bases. From germline, CDR1 is MDHEN and CDR2 SYDVKM. With 11 bases clipped from V and 8 bases from J, the junction kept 9 bases outside the gene matches. This CDR3 comprises 13 residues. In DNA, the CDR3 is TGTGCCGCCAGGACAGGGGGCGTCGGTACGCAGTATTTT. This sequence encodes CAARTGGVGTQYF.

The rearrangement joins TRBV7-8 to TRBJ2-7; 9 bases are a match to TRBD2. Germline V CDR1 and CDR2: SGHVS, FQNEAQ. V lost 5 bases and J lost 0; bases outside the gene matches: 5. This CDR3 contains 15 residues. The CDR3 region has the DNA TGTGCCAGCAGCCTTCGACTAGCGGCCTCCTACGAGCAGTACTTC. Its protein product is CASSLRLAASYEQYF.

The genes are TRBV2 and TRBJ1-1, with D unresolved. The CDR3 is 13 residues long. The germline V and J ends were trimmed by 7 bases and 0 bases, with 9 bases remaining between them. Germline V gene data show CDR1 as SNHLY and CDR2 as FYNNEI. Here the CDR3 reads CASKREMNTEAFF. The CDR3 DNA reads as TGTGCCAGCAAGAGGGAGATGAACACTGAAGCTTTCTTT.

This clone has more than one count but fewer than ten. The chain couples TRBV30 to TRBJ1-6; D is uncertain. Trimming removed 0 bases from V and 5 bases from J, with 5 bases in between. CDR1 GTSNPN and CDR2 SVGIG come from the germline V gene (reference sequence). The CDR3 loop spans 13 amino acids. CDR3 sequence: CAWSVQDNSPLHF. DNA for the CDR3: TGTGCCTGGAGTGTACAAGATAATTCACCCCTCCACTTT.

The chain employs TRBV28 and TRBJ1-2, with TRBD1 identical over 9 bases. With V trimmed by 4 bases and J by 3 bases, 6 bases remained unmatched. This CDR3 is built from 15 residues. Germline assignment: CDR1 MDHEN and CDR2 SYDVKM. DNA of the CDR3: TGTGCCAGCAGTTACAGGGGGCGAGGAGACTATGGCTACACCTTC. Translation gives CASSYRGRGDYGYTF.

The genes are TRBV7-2 and TRBJ2-5; 11 bases fit TRBD1. The trim removed 2 bases at V and 4 bases at J, leaving 6 bases unmatched. The CDR3 covers 16 residues. Germline CDR1 SGHTA, CDR2 FQGNSA. DNA of the CDR3: TGTGCCAGCAGCTTAAGATTCGGGACAGGGGGAGAGACCCAGTACTTC. Its protein product is CASSLRFGTGGETQYF. Filled out from reference TRBV7-2 and TRBJ2-5, the complete variable domain reads GAGVSQSPSNKVTEKGKDVELRCDPISGHTALYWYRQSLGQGLEFLIYFQGNSAPDKSGLPSDRFSAERTGGSVSTLTIQRTQQEDSAVYLCASSLRFGTGGETQYFGPGTRLLVL.

The chain employs TRBV15 and TRBJ1-2; possibly TRBD1 for D (5 bases). The V end was cut by 0 bases, the J end by 2 bases, with 10 bases between. Germline values: CDR1 LNHNV, CDR2 YYDKDF (reference sequence). The CDR3 spans 15 residues. The CDR3 region is CATSRDRRGNYGYTF. The CDR3 DNA follows: TGTGCCACCAGCAGAGATCGGAGGGGCAACTATGGCTACACCTTC. The full variable domain, in which reference TRBV15 and TRBJ1-2 provide the parts outside the CDR3, is DAMVIQNPRYQVTQFGKPVTLSCSQTLNHNVMYWYQQKSSQAPKLLFHYYDKDFNNEADTPDNFQSRRPNTSFCFLDIRSPGLGDTAMYLCATSRDRRGNYGYTFGSGTRLTVV.

The chain combines TRBV11-2 with TRBJ2-1; maybe TRBD2 (5 bases). The CDR3 is made up of 15 amino acids. Germline CDR1 reads SGHAT; CDR2 reads FQNNGV. Deletions cut 3 bases from V and 0 bases from J, with 9 bases between. DNA for the CDR3: TGTGCCAGCAGCTTTCTAGCCACCTCCTACAATGAGCAGTTCTTC. It yields the protein CASSFLATSYNEQFF.

V is TRBV7-9 and J is TRBJ2-3; 12 bases are a match to TRBD2. V dropped 4 bases and J dropped 3; count of bases not matched to a gene: 5. Germline V gene lookup returns CDR1 SEHNR and CDR2 FQNEAQ (reference sequence). The CDR3 consists of 16 residues. CDR3 DNA sequence: TGTGCCAGCAGCTCCCGAGGGACTAGCGGGACAGATACGCAGTATTTT. It specifies CASSSRGTSGTDTQYF.

Only a few counts were recorded for this clone. The chain recombines TRBV10-3 with TRBJ2-1; 15 nucleotides line up with TRBD2. V was pared by 6 bases and J by 7 bases, with 13 bases of the junction left unmatched. Per the germline V gene, CDR1 is ENHRY and CDR2 is SYGVKD. The CDR3 spans 18 residues. The CDR3 DNA is TGTGCCATCAGGGACGCGGGACTAGCGGGGGGAAGGAATAATGAGCAGTTCTTC. Amino acid sequence: CAIRDAGLAGGRNNEQFF.

This clone showed up just once. The rearrangement uses TRBV6-5 and TRBJ1-1; D unresolved. Germline CDR1 is MNHEY and CDR2 is SVGAGI. The CDR3 contains 14 residues. With 2 bases removed from V and 3 bases from J, the gap between germline ends came to 10 bases. This CDR3 reads CASSYAGVDTEAFF. CDR3 bases: TGTGCCAGCAGTTACGCGGGAGTGGACACTGAAGCTTTCTTT.

The chain couples TRBV7-9 to TRBJ2-1; TRBD2 aligns across 8 bases. Germline V CDR1 and CDR2: SEHNR, FQNEAQ (reference sequence). The CDR3 has 14 amino acids. Germline trimming cut 5 bases from V and 7 bases from J; bases unmatched to any gene: 7. The CDR3 protein is CASSPPGGGNEQFF. The CDR3 DNA sequence: TGTGCCAGCAGCCCACCGGGAGGGGGGAATGAGCAGTTCTTC.

V usage is TRBV14 and J usage is TRBJ2-3; 10 bases align to TRBD1. Looked up from germline, CDR1 is SGHDN and CDR2 is FVKESK. The CDR3 sequence is 16 residues long. With 3 bases clipped from V and 0 bases from J, the junction kept 3 bases outside the gene matches. The CDR3, as DNA: TGTGCCAGCAGCCAGACAGGGGGCCCTAGCACAGATACGCAGTATTTT. Translated: CASSQTGGPSTDTQYF.

The rearrangement uses TRBV19 and TRBJ2-2, with D possibly being TRBD1 (5 bases). The V gene lost 10 bases and the J gene lost 4 bases, with 28 bases spanning the gap. CDR3 length equals 18 residues. CDR1 and CDR2 from the germline V gene are LNHDA and SQIVND (reference sequence). The CDR3 coding sequence is TGTGCCACAAAGACTGGGGATAAGGGGATTTTCGGCACCGGGGAGCTGTTTTTT. It specifies CATKTGDKGIFGTGELFF.

Turning to this clone: The junction departs from the called germline gene at one end, perhaps through a read error. This chain connects TRBV6-5 to TRBJ2-1, with 9 bases identical to TRBD1. Per germline, CDR1 MNHEY and CDR2 SVGAGI. This CDR3 contains 12 residues. The CDR3 loop reads CASSYSGQGWVF. CDR3 nucleotide sequence: TGTGCCAGCAGTTACTCGGGACAGGGCTGGGTCTTC.

In this sample, this clone turned up once. DNA of the CDR3: TGTGCCAGCAGTCCCTGGGACAAAACCTACGAGCAGTACTTC. Amino acids: CASSPWDKTYEQYF. V and J are TRBV6-5 and TRBJ2-7, with D possibly being TRBD1 (6 bases). Between the trimmed V and J ends, which lost 5 bases and 2 bases, there was a span of 13 bases. This CDR3 has 14 amino acids. Per germline, CDR1 MNHEY and CDR2 SVGAGI.

The chain is built from TRBV2 and TRBJ1-3, with a possible D match to TRBD1 (5 bases). CDR3 length: 14 amino acids. Germline V CDR1 and CDR2: SNHLY, FYNNEI. Between the trimmed V and J ends, which lost 4 bases and 7 bases, there was a span of 14 bases. The CDR3 region has the DNA TGTGCCAGCAGTGTCGGGGGGACGGGGAACACCATATATTTT. This encodes CASSVGGTGNTIYF.